The rows below give T cell receptor beta chains drawn from one sample of a study of T cell changes during pregnancy in multiple sclerosis. The data were produced by immunoSEQ multiplex PCR, yet TCRdb's version contains in-frame clones alone and is incomplete. The table records 60,000 to 65,000 clones, around 92% of them present only once. The material sequenced was peripheral blood, taken in the second trimester of pregnancy. The receptor set was obtained from a female donor in good health, enrolled as a control in a pregnancy study. Both conserved end residues are part of each CDR3. Fields, in order: CDR3 DNA, CDR3 protein, D gene, J gene, clone size, V gene. A D gene is named only where the DNA matches it firmly. Size is omitted from some rows. Given values are once, few, many or a class for expanded clones.

TGTGCCAGCAGCCCCCGTGACTTCGAGCAGTACTTC,CASSPRDFEQYF,.,TRBJ2-7,.,TRBV11-2
TGTGCTTCTAGTGGTGTTAAGGGAGATTCACCCCTCCACTTT,CASSGVKGDSPLHF,.,TRBJ1-6,.,TRBV12-5
TGTGCCAGCAGCTTAAGACTAGCGGGACCTTACGAGCAGTACTTC,CASSLRLAGPYEQYF,TRBD2,TRBJ2-7,.,TRBV11-1
TGTGCCAGCAGCTTAAGGGCGCGGGATGGTGAGCAGTTCTTC,CASSLRARDGEQFF,.,TRBJ2-1,.,TRBV7-3
TGCGCCAGCAGCCAAGAGTCAGGGCCGGTGAAAGCTTTCTTT,CASSQESGPVKAFF,.,TRBJ1-1,once,TRBV4-1
TGTGCCACCGCGACAGGGTTAAATGGCTACACCTTC,CATATGLNGYTF,TRBD1,TRBJ1-2,.,TRBV7-3
TGTGCCAGCAGCTTGGCCAGGGACTATGGCTACACCTTC,CASSLARDYGYTF,.,TRBJ1-2,.,TRBV5-4
TGCGCCAGCAGCCTACCTAGCGGGAGCCTCAGCGAGCAGTTCTTC,CASSLPSGSLSEQFF,TRBD2,TRBJ2-1,.,TRBV5-1
TGCGCCAGCAGTGGGCGGACTAGCGGTTCCTACGAGCAGTACTTC,CASSGRTSGSYEQYF,TRBD2,TRBJ2-7,.,TRBV5-1
TGTGCCAGCATCCAAGGGGGCACTGAAGCTTTCTTT,CASIQGGTEAFF,.,TRBJ1-1,.,TRBV7-9
TGTGCCAGCAGCTTGGACCCTTCGGGGGGCTACACCTTC,CASSLDPSGGYTF,.,TRBJ1-2,once,TRBV5-4
TGTGCCATCGGGACTAGCGGGGGCCCAGGGGAGACCCAGTACTTC,CAIGTSGGPGETQYF,TRBD2,TRBJ2-5,few,TRBV10-3
TGTGCCAGCAGCAATGAGGCCGAGCAGTACTTC,CASSNEAEQYF,.,TRBJ2-7,.,TRBV21-1
TGTGCCAGCAGCTTACGAATCTGGCTAGCGGGGAGGGGAGATACGCAGTATTTT,CASSLRIWLAGRGDTQYF,TRBD2,TRBJ2-3,.,TRBV5-8
TGTGCCAGCAGCCCCCGGGACAGGGTAAACAATGAGCAGTTCTTC,CASSPRDRVNNEQFF,TRBD1,TRBJ2-1,.,TRBV11-3
TGTGCCAGCAGCTTAGGCGGGAGGGTCAACACCGGGGAGCTGTTTTTT,CASSLGGRVNTGELFF,TRBD2,TRBJ2-2,.,TRBV7-3
TGTGCCAGCAGCTTACCTTTGGCGCTAGCGGGCTTTGCCCGCAATGAGCAGTTCTTC,CASSLPLALAGFARNEQFF,TRBD2,TRBJ2-1,.,TRBV7-2
TGTGCCTGGAGTGTACTATTGAACACTGAAGCTTTCTTT,CAWSVLLNTEAFF,.,TRBJ1-1,.,TRBV30
TGTGCCAGCAGTTTATCGGGGCTAGGGCGGGGGGGCGGTAATGAGCAGTTCTTC,CASSLSGLGRGGGNEQFF,TRBD2,TRBJ2-1,.,TRBV27
TGCGCCAGCAGCCCCCTGGCGGAGCCCTCCGGCTACACCTTC,CASSPLAEPSGYTF,.,TRBJ1-2,.,TRBV5-1
TGTGCCAGCAGCTTTGACATCTATGGCTACACCTTC,CASSFDIYGYTF,.,TRBJ1-2,few,TRBV7-8
TGTGCCAGCAGCCGTAGACAGGCGCTTGGGGCCAACGTCCTGACTTTC,CASSRRQALGANVLTF,.,TRBJ2-6,.,TRBV7-6
TGTGCCAGTAGTATCAGCGGGACGGAGTACAATGAGCAGTTCTTC,CASSISGTEYNEQFF,TRBD2,TRBJ2-1,once,TRBV19
TGTGCCAGCAGCTTAGAGCCCGAACAGGGAGTTAACACCTTC,CASSLEPEQGVNTF,.,TRBJ1-2,.,TRBV7-9
TGTGCCAGCAGCTTAGGGAGCGGGGGTACCTACGAGCAGTACTTC,CASSLGSGGTYEQYF,TRBD2,TRBJ2-7,once,TRBV11-2
TGTGCTAGTGGTGCCGACAGGGCGAATGAGCAGTTCTTC,CASGADRANEQFF,TRBD1,TRBJ2-1,.,TRBV12-5
TGCGCCAGCAGCTTGGACGGGGGGGCCGGCAATGAGCAGTTCTTC,CASSLDGGAGNEQFF,TRBD2,TRBJ2-1,.,TRBV5-1
TGTGCCAGCACCAAAGACAGGGTCCAAGAGACCCAGTACTTC,CASTKDRVQETQYF,TRBD1,TRBJ2-5,once,TRBV27